These 23 T cell receptor beta chains originate from one sample sequenced in a study of early T cells in non-severe SARS-CoV-2 infection. Each CDR3 protein is one row after TCRdb ran MiXCR on the 5' RACE reads. The data hold about 58,000 distinct CDR3 sequences, with approximately 11% observed a single time. Sequenced sample: whole blood. These receptors all stem from an adult who was a healthcare worker with PCR-confirmed SARS-CoV-2 infection or an uninfected control (not recorded which).

This clonotype was seen a few times. The rearrangement joins TRBV7-8 to TRBJ2-1; 9 bases fit TRBD1. Germline V lookup: CDR1 SGHVS, CDR2 FQNEAQ. The CDR3 consists of 13 residues. The V and J ends lost 7 bases and 8 bases, in that order; junction bases with no gene match: 6. CDR3 nucleotides: TGTGCCAGCACCGCCGGGGACAGGGATGAGCAGTTCTTC. It translates to CASTAGDRDEQFF. Variable domain in full (rest from reference TRBV7-8 and TRBJ2-1): GAGVSQSPRYKVAKRGQDVALRCDPISGHVSLFWYQQALGQGPEFLTYFQNEAQLDKSGLPSDRFFAERPEGSVSTLKIQRTQQEDSAVYLCASTAGDRDEQFFGPGTRLTVL.

This clonotype was detected ten times or more. V is TRBV29-1 and J is TRBJ2-7; TRBD1 matches 9 bases. The V and J ends lost 7 bases and 6 bases, in that order; junction bases with no gene match: 10. This CDR3 comprises 13 residues. Germline CDR1 is SQVTM and CDR2 is ANQGSEA. The CDR3 here is CSAISGTGFEQYF. The CDR3 region has the DNA TGCAGCGCGATTTCCGGGACAGGGTTCGAGCAGTACTTC.

This chain joins TRBV28 and TRBJ2-3; either TRBD1 or TRBD2 may fit D (5 bases each). The CDR3 totals 15 residues. V shed 2 bases and J shed 6 bases, with 15 bases lying between them. Germline values: CDR1 MDHEN, CDR2 SYDVKM. The CDR3 loop is CASSLGGRDADTQYF. The CDR3, as DNA: TGTGCCAGCAGTTTAGGCGGCAGGGACGCGGATACGCAGTATTTT.

This clonotype was detected ten times or more. This rearrangement joins TRBV2 to TRBJ1-1; 8 bases are shared with TRBD1. Trimming cost V 4 bases and J 5 bases; bases outside gene matches: 3. CDR3 length: 13 residues. Germline CDR1 is SNHLY and CDR2 is FYNNEI. The CDR3 loop is CASSGQGKTEAFF. CDR3 nucleotides: TGTGCCAGCAGTGGACAGGGGAAGACTGAAGCTTTCTTT.

The sample holds many counts of this clonotype. J is TRBJ2-7 and V is TRBV5-6; 7 nucleotides match TRBD1. The germline V gene encodes CDR1 SGHDT and CDR2 YYEEEE. This CDR3 region has 15 residues. The trim removed 6 bases at V and 2 bases at J, leaving 11 bases unmatched. CDR3 protein: CASKQNLGTAYEQYF. DNA for the CDR3: TGTGCCAGCAAACAGAACCTCGGGACAGCCTACGAGCAGTACTTC.

The chain is built from TRBV29-1 and TRBJ2-2; weak D call: TRBD1 (5 bases). Germline loops: CDR1 SQVTM, CDR2 ANQGSEA. V shed 4 bases and J shed 5 bases, with 14 bases lying between them. The CDR3 length is 14 residues. CDR3 coding DNA: TGCAGCGTTGGGACGCAGGGTTGGACCGGGGAGCTGTTTTTT. Encoded protein: CSVGTQGWTGELFF.

This clonotype was detected many times. The gene calls are TRBV6-6 and TRBJ1-2; a possible D gene is TRBD1 (5 bases). Germline CDR1 reads MNHNY; CDR2 reads SVGAGI (reference sequence). Trimming left V 4 bases short and J 0 bases short, with 12 bases between. CDR3 length: 15 residues. The CDR3 is CASSLKGPANYGYTF. The CDR3 DNA reads TGTGCCAGCAGTTTGAAGGGGCCAGCTAACTATGGCTACACCTTC.

The V and J genes are TRBV7-3 and TRBJ1-1; 9 positions agree with TRBD1. CDR3 size: 15 residues. From germline, CDR1 is SGHTA and CDR2 FQGTGA. Losses at the gene ends were 5 bases for V and 1 base for J; bases not matched to a gene: 5. The CDR3 DNA sequence: TGTGCCAGCAGCGTGACAGGGGGACGGAACACTGAAGCTTTCTTT. This translates into CASSVTGGRNTEAFF. Drawing the rest from reference TRBV7-3 and TRBJ1-1, the complete variable domain is GAGVSQTPSNKVTEKGKYVELRCDPISGHTALYWYRQSLGQGPEFLIYFQGTGAADDSGLPNDRFFAVRPEGSVSTLKIQRTERGDSAVYLCASSVTGGRNTEAFFGQGTRLTVV.

This clonotype was seen many times. The chain recombines TRBV20-1 with TRBJ1-4; unclear D gene. CDR1 is DFQATT, CDR2 SNEGSKA, per germline (reference sequence). CDR3 size: 13 residues. Trimming removed 5 bases from V and 3 bases from J, with 10 bases in between. CDR3 in amino acids: CSAERVSNEKLFF. The DNA for the CDR3 is TGCAGTGCTGAGAGGGTTTCTAATGAAAAACTGTTTTTT.

This sequence joins TRBV20-1 and TRBJ2-7, with 8 positions matching TRBD2. Unmatched junction bases numbered 4, after V lost 4 bases and J lost 5 bases. Germline V CDR1 and CDR2: DFQATT, SNEGSKA (reference sequence). This CDR3 spans 12 amino acids. The CDR3 reads CSANLAGDEQYF. Written as DNA, the CDR3 is TGCAGTGCTAACCTAGCGGGCGACGAGCAGTACTTC.

This clonotype has only one observation. The chain combines TRBV20-1 with TRBJ2-7, with 7 bases identical to TRBD2. The CDR3 loop spans 13 amino acids. CDR1 and CDR2 (germline): DFQATT, SNEGSKA (reference sequence). V shed 3 bases and J 0 bases; nucleotides not matched to a gene: 2. The CDR3 sequence is CSASGGSSYEQYF. The CDR3 DNA reads as TGCAGTGCTAGCGGGGGGAGCTCCTACGAGCAGTACTTC.

This clonotype has a count of ten or more. The V and J genes are TRBV12-3 or TRBV12-4 and TRBJ2-7; the D gene is possibly TRBD1 (7 bases). This CDR3 region has 19 residues. V was cut by 4 bases and J by 0 bases, with 25 bases left in between. The CDR3, as DNA: TGTGCCAGCAGTTCACGGACAGGCGCTCCCTCGGGGGCCTCCTACGAGCAGTACTTC. This codes for CASSSRTGAPSGASYEQYF.

The table lists this clonotype with a few counts. This chain uses TRBV24-1 with TRBJ2-7; D might be TRBD1 (6 bases). This CDR3 has 13 residues. The V gene lost 9 bases and the J gene lost 0 bases, with 11 bases spanning the gap. Germline values: CDR1 KGHDR, CDR2 SFDVKD. The CDR3 reads CATQDRISYEQYF. The CDR3 DNA reads TGTGCCACCCAAGACAGGATCTCCTACGAGCAGTACTTC.

This clonotype was observed at least ten times. The V call is TRBV6-6, the J call TRBJ2-7; TRBD2 is a possible D gene (6 bases). V gave up 5 bases and J gave up 2 bases, with 13 bases separating them. CDR1 and CDR2 from the germline V gene are MNHNY and SVGAGI (reference sequence). This CDR3 is 14 amino acids long. Here the CDR3 reads CASSMGGRTYEQYF. CDR3 in DNA: TGTGCCAGCAGTATGGGGGGACGCACCTACGAGCAGTACTTC.

This clonotype was seen ten or more times. This sequence joins TRBV7-2 and TRBJ1-5, with 10 bases aligning to TRBD1. V lost 5 bases and J lost 2; bases outside the gene matches: 3. The CDR3 consists of 15 residues. From germline, CDR1 is SGHTA and CDR2 FQGNSA. The CDR3 spells CASSKTGGGNQPQHF. In DNA form, the CDR3 reads TGTGCCAGCAGCAAGACAGGGGGCGGCAATCAGCCCCAGCATTTT.

This clonotype was detected only a few times. The J gene is TRBJ2-1, the V gene TRBV20-1; 10 bases line up with TRBD1. The germline gives CDR1 DFQATT, CDR2 SNEGSKA (reference sequence). There are 17 residues in the CDR3. The trim removed 6 bases at V and 4 bases at J, leaving 15 bases unmatched. CDR3 in DNA: TGCAGTGCCAGGGACAGGGGCAGGTCGGGCCCATACAATGAGCAGTTCTTC. Translating gives CSARDRGRSGPYNEQFF.

This clonotype was counted only a few times. The rearrangement uses TRBV3-1 and TRBJ2-3; D remains unclear. Germline CDR1 is LGHDT and CDR2 is YNNKEL (reference sequence). Trimming stripped 0 bases from V and 0 bases from J, with 7 bases between. The CDR3 is 15 residues long. CDR3 DNA sequence: TGTGCCAGCAGCCAAGATTGGCAGAGCACAGATACGCAGTATTTT. Protein sequence: CASSQDWQSTDTQYF.

This clonotype was seen ten or more times. The genes are TRBV29-1 and TRBJ1-1; D may be TRBD1 (6 bases). CDR1 and CDR2 (germline): SQVTM, ANQGSEA. V lost 4 bases to trimming and J lost 11 bases, with 23 bases between them. CDR3 length: 14 residues. DNA for the CDR3: TGCAGCGTTGGACCCGGGACAAGGACGTCTAATGCTTTCTTT. As protein: CSVGPGTRTSNAFF.

V is TRBV24-1 and J is TRBJ2-1; 14 nucleotides align to TRBD2. V shed 6 bases, J shed 7 bases, and the junction held 4 bases outside the gene matches. Per germline, CDR1 KGHDR and CDR2 SFDVKD. The CDR3 loop spans 15 amino acids. CDR3 nucleotide sequence: TGTGCCACCAGTATAGGGACTAGCGGGAGAAATGAGCAGTTCTTC. It is translated as CATSIGTSGRNEQFF.

The sample holds many counts of this clonotype. V gene TRBV15 combines with J gene TRBJ1-5; 7 bases align to TRBD1. V dropped 0 bases and J dropped 7; count of bases not matched to a gene: 6. This CDR3 region has 15 residues. The germline gives CDR1 LNHNV, CDR2 YYDKDF (reference sequence). CDR3 DNA sequence: TGTGCCACCAGCAGAGATGCGGGACAGAGACAGCCCCAGCATTTT. This encodes CATSRDAGQRQPQHF.

This clonotype appeared many times. The chain has TRBV3-1 and TRBJ1-6, with D perhaps TRBD1 (6 bases). CDR1 is LGHDT and CDR2 is YNNKEL in the germline V gene (reference sequence). V was pared by 4 bases and J by 8 bases, with 9 bases between. This CDR3 spans 13 amino acids. DNA for the CDR3: TGTGCCAGCAGCCTCCGACAGGATTCACCCCTCCACTTT. As protein: CASSLRQDSPLHF.

There are a few counts of this clonotype. One junction end does not reproduce the germline sequence, and a read error may be involved. The CDR3: CSSRTEYNSPLHF. For the CDR3, the DNA is TGCAGTTCTAGGACGGAATATAATTCACCCCTCCACTTT. V usage is TRBV20-1 and J usage is TRBJ1-6; no reliable D call. Per germline, CDR1 DFQATT and CDR2 SNEGSKA (reference sequence). This CDR3 region has 13 residues.

Many counts were recorded for this clonotype. The V gene is TRBV6-4, the J gene TRBJ1-5, with D tentatively TRBD1 (6 bases). CDR3 length equals 13 residues. V lost 4 bases and J 3 bases, leaving 7 bases between the germline ends. CDR1 MRHNA and CDR2 SNTAGT come from the germline V gene. Here the CDR3 DNA reads TGTGCCAGCAGTGGGGACATCAATCAGCCCCAGCATTTT. Its protein product is CASSGDINQPQHF.